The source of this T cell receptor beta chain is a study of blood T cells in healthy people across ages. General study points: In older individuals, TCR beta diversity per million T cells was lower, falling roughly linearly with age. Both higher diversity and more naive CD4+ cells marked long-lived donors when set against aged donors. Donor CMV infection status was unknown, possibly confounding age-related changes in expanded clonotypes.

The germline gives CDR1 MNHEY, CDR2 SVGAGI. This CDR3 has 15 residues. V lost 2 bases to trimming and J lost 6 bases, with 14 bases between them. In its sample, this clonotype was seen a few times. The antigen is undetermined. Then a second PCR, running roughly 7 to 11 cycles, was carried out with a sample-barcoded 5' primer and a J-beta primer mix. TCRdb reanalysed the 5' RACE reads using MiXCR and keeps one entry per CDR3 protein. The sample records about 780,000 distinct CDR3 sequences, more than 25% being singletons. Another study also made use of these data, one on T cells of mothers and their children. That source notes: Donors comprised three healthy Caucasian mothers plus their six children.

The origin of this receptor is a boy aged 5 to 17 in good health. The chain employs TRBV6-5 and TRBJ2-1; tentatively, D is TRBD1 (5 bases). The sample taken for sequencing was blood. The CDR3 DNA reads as TGTGCCAGCAGTTACGCCCCGACAGCTGGCAATGAGCAGTTCTTC. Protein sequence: CASSYAPTAGNEQFF.